This TCR beta chain was identified during a study of blood T cell repertoires in COVID-19. In the original analysis: Cell counts per sample came from amplifying reference gene primers. TCRdb keeps only in-frame clones here, not all; method: immunoSEQ multiplex PCR. D and trimming were read from the DNA, whereas the V and J calls and clone size are those reported in that table. The sample shows approximately 300,000 clones, about nine tenths of them seen only once. Germline assignment: CDR1 WSHSY and CDR2 SAAADI. V dropped 6 bases and J dropped 0 bases, with 15 bases sitting between them. The CDR3 has 16 residues.

Sequenced: PBMCs or T cells enriched from blood (not recorded which). This receptor was identified in a woman under 30 who had recovered from COVID-19. The chain links TRBV10-2 to TRBJ1-3; D is possibly TRBD1 (6 bases). The CDR3 region has the DNA TGCGCCAGCAGCCCTAAGACAGGCCGCTCTGGAAACACCATATATTTT. Translation: CASSPKTGRSGNTIYF.